Described below is a single T cell receptor (beta chain) sequence and its context. This entry belongs to a study of blood T cell repertoires in COVID-19. Study at large: COVID-19 samples, acute and convalescent, were from the United States, Italy and Spain.

Seattle participants joined during active infection and were tracked over time. This CDR3 comprises 15 residues. V lost 4 bases and J lost 4, with 15 bases in between. The V gene's germline CDR1 is SGHRS and CDR2 YFSETQ. Profiling relied on immunoSEQ multiplex PCR, and the TCRdb table lists in-frame clones only, not all of them. In the table there are some 300,000 clones, roughly nine tenths of which are singletons. Sequencing input: peripheral blood. This chain connects TRBV5-1 to TRBJ1-3; the D is unclear. The TCR was taken from a woman in her thirties with COVID-19, enrolled during active disease. The CDR3 is CASSMTPLNGNTIYF. The CDR3 nucleotides are TGCGCCAGCAGCATGACACCTCTCAACGGAAACACCATATATTTT.